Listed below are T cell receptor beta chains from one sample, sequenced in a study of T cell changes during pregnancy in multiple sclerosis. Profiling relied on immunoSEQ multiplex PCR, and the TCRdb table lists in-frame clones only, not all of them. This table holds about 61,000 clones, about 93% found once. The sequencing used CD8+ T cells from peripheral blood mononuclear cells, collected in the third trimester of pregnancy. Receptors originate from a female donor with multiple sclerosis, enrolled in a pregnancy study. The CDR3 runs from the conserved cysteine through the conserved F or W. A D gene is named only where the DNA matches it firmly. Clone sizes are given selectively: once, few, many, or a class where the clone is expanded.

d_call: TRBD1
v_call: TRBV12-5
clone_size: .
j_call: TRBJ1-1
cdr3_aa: CASGFHRGGNTEAFF
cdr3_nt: TGTGCTAGTGGTTTCCACAGGGGGGGGAACACTGAAGCTTTCTTT

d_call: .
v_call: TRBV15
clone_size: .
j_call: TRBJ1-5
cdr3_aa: CATSPRRVGNQPQHF
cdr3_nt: TGTGCCACCAGCCCGAGGAGGGTGGGCAATCAGCCCCAGCATTTT

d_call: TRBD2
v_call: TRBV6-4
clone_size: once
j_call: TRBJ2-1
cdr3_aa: CASSDRGGSRNEQFF
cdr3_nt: TGTGCCAGCAGTGACCGTGGCGGGAGTAGGAATGAGCAGTTCTTC

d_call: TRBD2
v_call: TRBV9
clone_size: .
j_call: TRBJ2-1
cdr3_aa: CASSVARGEAGSSYNEQFF
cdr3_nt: TGTGCCAGCAGCGTAGCTCGGGGGGAAGCGGGTAGCTCCTACAATGAGCAGTTCTTC

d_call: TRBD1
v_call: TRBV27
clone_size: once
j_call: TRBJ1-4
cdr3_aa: CASSRGQAANEKLFF
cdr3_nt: TGTGCCAGCAGCCGGGGACAGGCGGCTAATGAAAAACTGTTTTTT

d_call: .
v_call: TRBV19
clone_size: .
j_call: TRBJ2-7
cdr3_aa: CASSPGAGYEQYF
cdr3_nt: TGTGCCAGTAGTCCGGGAGCCGGGTACGAGCAGTACTTC

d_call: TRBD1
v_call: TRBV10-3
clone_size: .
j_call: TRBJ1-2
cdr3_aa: CAISESGTGRIYGYTF
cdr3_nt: TGTGCCATCAGCGAATCAGGGACAGGGAGGATCTATGGCTACACCTTC

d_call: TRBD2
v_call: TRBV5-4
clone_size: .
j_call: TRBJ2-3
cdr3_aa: CASSQTSGSADTQYF
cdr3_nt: TGTGCCAGCAGCCAGACTAGCGGGAGCGCAGATACGCAGTATTTT

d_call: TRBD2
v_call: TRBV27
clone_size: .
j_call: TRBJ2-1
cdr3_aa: CASSLGGNSYNEQFF
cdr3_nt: TGTGCCAGCAGTTTGGGGGGGAACTCCTACAATGAGCAGTTCTTC

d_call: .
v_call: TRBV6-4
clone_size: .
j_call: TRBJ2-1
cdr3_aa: CASSAGREFRGNEQFF
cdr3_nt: TGTGCCAGCAGTGCCGGTCGGGAGTTCCGGGGGAATGAGCAGTTCTTC

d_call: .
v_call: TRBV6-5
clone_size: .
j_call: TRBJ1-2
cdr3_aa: CASSPRGANYGYTF
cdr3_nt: TGTGCCAGCAGCCCTCGGGGGGCTAACTATGGCTACACCTTC

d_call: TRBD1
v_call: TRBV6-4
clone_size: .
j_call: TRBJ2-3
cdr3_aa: CASSAESGQGASTQYF
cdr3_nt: TGTGCCAGCAGTGCGGAGTCCGGACAGGGGGCATCTACGCAGTATTTT

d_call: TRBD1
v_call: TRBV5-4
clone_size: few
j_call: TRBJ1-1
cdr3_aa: CASSLIGTANTEAFF
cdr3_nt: TGTGCCAGCAGCTTGATCGGGACAGCGAACACTGAAGCTTTCTTT

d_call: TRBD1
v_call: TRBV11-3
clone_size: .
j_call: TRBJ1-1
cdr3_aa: CASSFPGQGETEAFF
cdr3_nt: TGTGCCAGCAGCTTCCCGGGACAGGGAGAAACTGAAGCTTTCTTT

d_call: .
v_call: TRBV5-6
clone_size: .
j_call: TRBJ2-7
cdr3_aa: CASSFLFDSPTYEQYF
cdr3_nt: TGTGCCAGCAGCTTCCTTTTTGACAGCCCAACCTACGAGCAGTACTTC

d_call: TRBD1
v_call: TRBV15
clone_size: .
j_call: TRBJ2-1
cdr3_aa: CATSRGPRGPELYNEQFF
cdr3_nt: TGTGCCACCAGCAGGGGCCCCAGGGGGCCGGAGCTTTACAATGAGCAGTTCTTC

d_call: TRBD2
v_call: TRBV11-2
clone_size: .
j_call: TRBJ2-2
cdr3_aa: CASSFTPGLAGSTGELFF
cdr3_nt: TGTGCCAGCAGCTTTACTCCGGGACTAGCGGGAAGTACCGGGGAGCTGTTTTTT

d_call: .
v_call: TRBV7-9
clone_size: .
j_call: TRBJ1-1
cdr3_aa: CASRSGGTTEAFF
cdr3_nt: TGTGCCAGCAGGTCGGGGGGGACCACTGAAGCTTTCTTT

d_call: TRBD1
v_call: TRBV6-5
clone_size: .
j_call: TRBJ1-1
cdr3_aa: CASSSGGTEAFF
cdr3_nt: TGTGCCAGCAGTTCAGGGGGGACTGAAGCTTTCTTT

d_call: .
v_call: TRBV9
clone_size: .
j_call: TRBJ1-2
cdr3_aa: CASNTQGRNYGYTF
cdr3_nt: TGTGCCAGCAACACCCAGGGAAGAAACTATGGCTACACCTTC

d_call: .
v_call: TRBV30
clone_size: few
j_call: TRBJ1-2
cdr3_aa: CAWRRTENYGYTF
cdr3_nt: TGTGCCTGGAGGCGGACAGAAAACTATGGCTACACCTTC

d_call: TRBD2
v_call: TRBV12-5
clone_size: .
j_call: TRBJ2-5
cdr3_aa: CASGLAGGPAETQYF
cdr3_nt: TGTGCTAGTGGTCTAGCGGGAGGGCCGGCCGAGACCCAGTACTTC

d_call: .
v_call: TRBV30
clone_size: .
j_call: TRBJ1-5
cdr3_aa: CAWSVGENQPQHF
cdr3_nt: TGTGCCTGGAGTGTGGGCGAAAATCAGCCCCAGCATTTT

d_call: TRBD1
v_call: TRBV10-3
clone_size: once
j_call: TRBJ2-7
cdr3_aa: CAISDPGTGYEQYF
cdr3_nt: TGTGCCATCAGTGACCCCGGGACAGGGTACGAGCAGTACTTC

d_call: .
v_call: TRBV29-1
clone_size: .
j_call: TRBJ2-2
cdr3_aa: CSVTRGTGELFF
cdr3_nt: TGCAGCGTCACTCGAGGTACCGGGGAGCTGTTTTTT

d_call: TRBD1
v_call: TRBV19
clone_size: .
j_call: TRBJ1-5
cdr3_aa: CASSHRGQGLVGNQPQHF
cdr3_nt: TGTGCCAGTAGCCATCGGGGACAGGGGTTGGTAGGAAATCAGCCCCAGCATTTT

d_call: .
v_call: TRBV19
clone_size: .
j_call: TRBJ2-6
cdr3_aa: CASTRFQTYSGANVLTF
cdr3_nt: TGTGCCAGTACTCGCTTCCAGACTTACTCTGGGGCCAACGTCCTGACTTTC

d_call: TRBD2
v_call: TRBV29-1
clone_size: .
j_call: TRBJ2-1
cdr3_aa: CSVGSGRAADEQFF
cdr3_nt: TGCAGCGTTGGTAGCGGGAGGGCAGCGGATGAGCAGTTCTTC

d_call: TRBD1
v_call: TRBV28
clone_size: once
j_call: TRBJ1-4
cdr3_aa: CASSSTSDFRDRGF
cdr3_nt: TGTGCCAGCAGTTCGACCTCCGACTTTCGGGACAGAGGCTTT

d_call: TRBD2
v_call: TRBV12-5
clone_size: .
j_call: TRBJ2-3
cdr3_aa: CASGSALAGVDTQYF
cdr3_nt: TGTGCTAGTGGGTCCGCGCTAGCGGGAGTTGATACGCAGTATTTT

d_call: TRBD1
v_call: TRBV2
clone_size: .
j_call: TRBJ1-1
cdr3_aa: CASPGGLRAFF
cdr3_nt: TGTGCCAGCCCAGGGGGCCTGAGGGCTTTCTTT

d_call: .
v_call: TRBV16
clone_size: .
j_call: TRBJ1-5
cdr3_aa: CASSPSKPDQPQHF
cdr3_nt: TGTGCCAGCAGTCCAAGCAAGCCTGATCAGCCCCAGCATTTT

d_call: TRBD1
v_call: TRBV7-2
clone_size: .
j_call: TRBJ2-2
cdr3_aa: CASSPHTRGTANTGELFF
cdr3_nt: TGTGCCAGCAGCCCACATACCCGAGGGACAGCGAACACCGGGGAGCTGTTTTTT

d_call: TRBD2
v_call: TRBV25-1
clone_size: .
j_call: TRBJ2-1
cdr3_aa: CASGLAGLNEQFF
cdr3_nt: TGTGCCAGCGGACTAGCGGGTCTCAATGAGCAGTTCTTC

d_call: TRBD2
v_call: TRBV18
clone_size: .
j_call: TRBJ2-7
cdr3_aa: CASSDASSGSRQQYF
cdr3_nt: TGTGCCAGCTCCGACGCATCCAGCGGGAGTCGCCAGCAGTACTTC

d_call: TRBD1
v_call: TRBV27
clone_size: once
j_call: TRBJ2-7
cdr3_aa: CASGDREEYEQYF
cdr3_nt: TGTGCCAGCGGGGACAGGGAGGAATACGAGCAGTACTTC

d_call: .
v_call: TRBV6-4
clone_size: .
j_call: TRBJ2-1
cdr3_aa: CASSDSTSSLGEQFF
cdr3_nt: TGTGCCAGCAGTGACTCGACTAGTTCCCTGGGTGAGCAGTTCTTC

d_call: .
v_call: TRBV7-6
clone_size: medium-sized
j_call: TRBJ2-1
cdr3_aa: CASSLSGPLVLSYNEQFF
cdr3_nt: TGTGCCAGCAGCTTATCCGGCCCCCTAGTTCTATCCTACAATGAGCAGTTCTTC

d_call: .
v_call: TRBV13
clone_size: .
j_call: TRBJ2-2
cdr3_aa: CASSLSPGVTGELFF
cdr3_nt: TGTGCCAGCAGCCTCTCTCCAGGGGTCACCGGGGAGCTGTTTTTT

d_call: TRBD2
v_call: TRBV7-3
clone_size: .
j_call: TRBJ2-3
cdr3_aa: CASSLIPLADTQYF
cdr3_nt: TGTGCCAGCAGCTTAATTCCACTAGCGGATACGCAGTATTTT

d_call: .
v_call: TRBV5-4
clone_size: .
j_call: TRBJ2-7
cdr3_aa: CASSKTQVPREQYF
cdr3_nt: TGTGCCAGCAGCAAAACACAGGTTCCTCGGGAGCAGTACTTC

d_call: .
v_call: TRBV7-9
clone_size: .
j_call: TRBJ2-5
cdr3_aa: CASSQTLGQETQYF
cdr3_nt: TGTGCCAGCAGCCAAACGCTAGGTCAAGAGACCCAGTACTTC

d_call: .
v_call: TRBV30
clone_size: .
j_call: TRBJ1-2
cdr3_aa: CACCGAPYGYTF
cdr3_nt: TGTGCCTGCTGTGGGGCGCCCTATGGCTACACCTTC

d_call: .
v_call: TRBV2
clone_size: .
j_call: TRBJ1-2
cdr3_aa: CASSRTDSNYGYTF
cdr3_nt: TGTGCCAGCAGTCGGACGGACTCAAACTATGGCTACACCTTC

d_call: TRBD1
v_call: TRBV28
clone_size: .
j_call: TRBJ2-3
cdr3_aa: CASSFNGQGDLTDTQYF
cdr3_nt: TGTGCCAGCAGTTTTAACGGACAGGGTGACCTCACAGATACGCAGTATTTT

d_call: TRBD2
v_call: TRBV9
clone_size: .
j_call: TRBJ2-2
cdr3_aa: CASSVATSGSTGELFF
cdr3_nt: TGTGCCAGCAGCGTAGCGACTAGCGGGAGCACCGGGGAGCTGTTTTTT

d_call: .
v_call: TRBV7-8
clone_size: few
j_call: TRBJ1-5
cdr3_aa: CASSLSLSGLQQPQHF
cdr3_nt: TGTGCCAGCAGCTTATCACTATCGGGGTTACAACAGCCCCAGCATTTT

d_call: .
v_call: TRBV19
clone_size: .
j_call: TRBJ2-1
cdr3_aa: CASSIPPITYNEQFF
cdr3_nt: TGTGCCAGTAGTATACCCCCTATAACCTACAATGAGCAGTTCTTC